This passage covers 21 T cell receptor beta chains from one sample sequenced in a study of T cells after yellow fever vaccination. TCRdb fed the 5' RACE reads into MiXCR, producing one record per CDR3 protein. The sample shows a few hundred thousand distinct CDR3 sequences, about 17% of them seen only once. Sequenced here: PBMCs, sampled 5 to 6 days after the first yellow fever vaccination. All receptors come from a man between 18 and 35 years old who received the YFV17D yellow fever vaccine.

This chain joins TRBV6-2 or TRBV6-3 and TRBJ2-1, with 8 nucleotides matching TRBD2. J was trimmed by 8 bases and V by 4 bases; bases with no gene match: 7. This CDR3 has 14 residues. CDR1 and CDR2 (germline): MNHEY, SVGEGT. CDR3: CASSSRGGSDEQFF. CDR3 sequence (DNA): TGTGCCAGCAGTTCCCGGGGGGGCAGCGATGAGCAGTTCTTC.

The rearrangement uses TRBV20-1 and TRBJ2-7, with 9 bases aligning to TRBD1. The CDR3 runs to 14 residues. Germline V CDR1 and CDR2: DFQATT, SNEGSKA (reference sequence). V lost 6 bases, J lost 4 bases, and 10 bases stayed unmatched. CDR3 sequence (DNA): TGCAGTGCCAGACCGGGACAGGGTCGGTACGAGCAGTACTTC. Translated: CSARPGQGRYEQYF.

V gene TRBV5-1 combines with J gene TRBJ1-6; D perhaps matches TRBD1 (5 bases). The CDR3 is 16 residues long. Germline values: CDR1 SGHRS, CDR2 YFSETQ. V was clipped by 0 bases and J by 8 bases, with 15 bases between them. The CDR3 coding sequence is TGCGCCAGCAGCTTGGACATCCGGGGGAAGGATTCACCCCTCCACTTT. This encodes CASSLDIRGKDSPLHF.

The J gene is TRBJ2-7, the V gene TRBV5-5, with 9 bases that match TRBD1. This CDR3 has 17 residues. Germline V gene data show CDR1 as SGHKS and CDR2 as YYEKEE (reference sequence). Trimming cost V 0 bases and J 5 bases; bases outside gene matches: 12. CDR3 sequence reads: CASSLVGTGTGIDEQYF. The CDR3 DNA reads TGTGCCAGCAGCTTGGTGGGGACCGGGACAGGGATCGACGAGCAGTACTTC.

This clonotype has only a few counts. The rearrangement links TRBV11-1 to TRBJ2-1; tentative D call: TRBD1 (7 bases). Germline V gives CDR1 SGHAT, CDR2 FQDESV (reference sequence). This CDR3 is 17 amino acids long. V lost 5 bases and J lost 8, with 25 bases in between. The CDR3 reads CASSNPFGVRGAHEQFF. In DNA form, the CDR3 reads TGTGCCAGCAGCAATCCTTTCGGGGTCAGGGGGGCACATGAGCAGTTCTTC.

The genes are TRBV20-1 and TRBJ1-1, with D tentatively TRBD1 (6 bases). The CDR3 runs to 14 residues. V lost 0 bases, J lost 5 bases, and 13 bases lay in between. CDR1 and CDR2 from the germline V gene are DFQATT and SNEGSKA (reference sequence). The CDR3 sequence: CSARDTGSRTEAFF. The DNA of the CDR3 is TGCAGTGCTAGAGATACAGGGTCGCGAACTGAAGCTTTCTTT.

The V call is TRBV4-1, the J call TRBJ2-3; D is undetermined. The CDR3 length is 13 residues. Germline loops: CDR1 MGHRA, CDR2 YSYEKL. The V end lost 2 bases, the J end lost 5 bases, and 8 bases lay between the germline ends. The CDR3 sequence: CASSQPSGDTQYF. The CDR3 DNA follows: TGCGCCAGCAGCCAACCGTCCGGAGATACGCAGTATTTT.

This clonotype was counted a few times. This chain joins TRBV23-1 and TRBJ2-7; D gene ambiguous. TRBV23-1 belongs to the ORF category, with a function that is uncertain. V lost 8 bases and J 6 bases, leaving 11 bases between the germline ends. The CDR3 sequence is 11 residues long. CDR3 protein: CASEYWGEQYV. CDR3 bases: TGCGCCAGCGAGTACTGGGGCGAGCAGTACGTC.

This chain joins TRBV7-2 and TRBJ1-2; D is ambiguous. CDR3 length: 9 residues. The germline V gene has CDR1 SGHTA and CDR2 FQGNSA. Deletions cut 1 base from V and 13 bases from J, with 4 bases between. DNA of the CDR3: TGTGCCAGCAGCTTAGTCTTCACCTTC. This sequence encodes CASSLVFTF.

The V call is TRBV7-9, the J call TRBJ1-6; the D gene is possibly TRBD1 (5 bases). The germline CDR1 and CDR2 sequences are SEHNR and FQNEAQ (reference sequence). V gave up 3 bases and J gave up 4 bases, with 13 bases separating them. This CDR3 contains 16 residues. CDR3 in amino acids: CASSFAPTEYNSPLHF. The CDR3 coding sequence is TGTGCCAGCAGCTTCGCGCCGACAGAGTATAATTCACCCCTCCACTTT.

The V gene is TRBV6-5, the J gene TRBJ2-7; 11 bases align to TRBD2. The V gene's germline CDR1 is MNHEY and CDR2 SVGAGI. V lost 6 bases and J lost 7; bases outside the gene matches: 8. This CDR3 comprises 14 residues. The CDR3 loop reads CASSYSGGAGEQYF. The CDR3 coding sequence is TGTGCCAGCAGCTATAGCGGGGGGGCGGGGGAGCAGTACTTC.

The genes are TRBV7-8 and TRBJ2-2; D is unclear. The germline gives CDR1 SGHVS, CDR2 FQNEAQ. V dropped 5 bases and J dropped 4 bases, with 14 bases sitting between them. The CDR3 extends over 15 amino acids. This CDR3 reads CASSKYGGGTGELFF. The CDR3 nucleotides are TGTGCCAGCAGCAAGTATGGCGGTGGCACCGGGGAGCTGTTTTTT.

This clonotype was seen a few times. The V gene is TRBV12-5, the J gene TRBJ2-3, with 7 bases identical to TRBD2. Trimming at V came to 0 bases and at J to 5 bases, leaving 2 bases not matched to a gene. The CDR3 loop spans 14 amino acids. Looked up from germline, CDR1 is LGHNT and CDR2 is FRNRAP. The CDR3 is CASGLVPGGDTQYF. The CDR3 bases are TGTGCTAGTGGTTTGGTACCGGGGGGAGATACGCAGTATTTT.

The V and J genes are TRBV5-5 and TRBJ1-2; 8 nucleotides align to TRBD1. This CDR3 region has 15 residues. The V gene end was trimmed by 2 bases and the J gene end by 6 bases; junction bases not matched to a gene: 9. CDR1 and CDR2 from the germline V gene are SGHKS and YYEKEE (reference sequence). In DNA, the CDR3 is TGTGCCAGCAGCTTCGCCGCAGGGGGCTATGATGGCTACACCTTC. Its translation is CASSFAAGGYDGYTF. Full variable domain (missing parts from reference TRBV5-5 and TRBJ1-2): DAGVTQSPTHLIKTRGQQVTLRCSPISGHKSVSWYQQVLGQGPQFIFQYYEKEERGRGNFPDRFSARQFPNYSSELNVNALLLGDSALYLCASSFAAGGYDGYTFGSGTRLTVV.

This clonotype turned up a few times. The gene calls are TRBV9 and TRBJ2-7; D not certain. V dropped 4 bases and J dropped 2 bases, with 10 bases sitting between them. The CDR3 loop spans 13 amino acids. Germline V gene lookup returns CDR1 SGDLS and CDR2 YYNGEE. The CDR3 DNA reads TGTGCCAGCAGCCCGACGGCTACCTACGAGCAGTACTTC. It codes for CASSPTATYEQYF.

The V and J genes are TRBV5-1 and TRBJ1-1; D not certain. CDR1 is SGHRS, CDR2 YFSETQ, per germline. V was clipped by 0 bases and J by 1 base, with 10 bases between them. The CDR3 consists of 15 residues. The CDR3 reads CASSLDLPANTEAFF. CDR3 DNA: TGCGCCAGCAGCTTGGATCTGCCAGCGAACACTGAAGCTTTCTTT.

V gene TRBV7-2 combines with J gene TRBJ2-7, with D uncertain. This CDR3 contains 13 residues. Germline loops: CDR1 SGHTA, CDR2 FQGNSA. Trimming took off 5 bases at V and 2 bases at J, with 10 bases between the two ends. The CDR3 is CASSLTHPYEQYF. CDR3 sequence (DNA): TGTGCCAGCAGCCTCACACACCCCTACGAGCAGTACTTC.

The CDR3 sequence: CASSWGGGSTEAFF. The CDR3 DNA reads TGCGCCAGCAGCTGGGGAGGGGGATCCACTGAAGCTTTCTTT. The V and J genes are TRBV5-1 and TRBJ1-1; D may be TRBD1 (6 bases). CDR1 SGHRS and CDR2 YFSETQ come from the germline V gene. The CDR3 spans 14 residues. V shed 3 bases and J shed 4 bases, with 13 bases lying between them.

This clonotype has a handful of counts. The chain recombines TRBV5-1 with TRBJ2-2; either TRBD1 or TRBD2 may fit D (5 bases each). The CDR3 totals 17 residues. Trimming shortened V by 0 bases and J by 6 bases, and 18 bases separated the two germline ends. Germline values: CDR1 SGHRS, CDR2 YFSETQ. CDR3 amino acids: CASSLEGPGRPSGELFF. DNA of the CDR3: TGCGCCAGCAGCTTGGAAGGTCCGGGGCGACCTTCCGGGGAGCTGTTTTTT.

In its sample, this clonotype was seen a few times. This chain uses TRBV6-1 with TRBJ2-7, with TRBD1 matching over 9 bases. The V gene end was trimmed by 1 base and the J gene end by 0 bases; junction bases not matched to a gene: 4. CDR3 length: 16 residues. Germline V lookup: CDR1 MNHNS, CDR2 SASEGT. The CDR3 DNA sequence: TGTGCCAGCAGTGAAGGAGGGACAGGGAGCTCCTACGAGCAGTACGTC. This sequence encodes CASSEGGTGSSYEQYV.

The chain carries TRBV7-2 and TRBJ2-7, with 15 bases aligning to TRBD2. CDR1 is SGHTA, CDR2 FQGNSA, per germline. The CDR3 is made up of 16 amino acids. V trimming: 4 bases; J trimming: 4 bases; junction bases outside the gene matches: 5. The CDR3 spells CASSWTSGGAVYEQYF. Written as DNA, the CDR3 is TGTGCCAGCAGCTGGACTAGCGGGGGGGCTGTTTACGAGCAGTACTTC.